This TCR beta chain was sequenced in a study of cytomegalovirus exposure and HLA in healthy donors. Germline lookup yields CDR1 MDHEN and CDR2 SYDVKM. V shed 8 bases, J shed 7 bases, and the junction held 16 bases outside the gene matches. CDR3 length equals 15 residues. Remarks on this clone: Its antigen remains unknown.

Generated by immunoSEQ multiplex PCR, the TCRdb table keeps only in-frame clones and is missing some. The repertoire holds approximately 160,000 clones, with roughly nine tenths as singletons. Study results and caveats: The TCR clusters that emerged in the first cohort tended, a later analysis found, to co-occur in the roughly 120 validation repertoires. It was 164 TCR beta chains that were listed as cytomegalovirus-associated. Whilst most TCR sequences proved rare, a subset of public TCRs occurred across many donors. Reportedly, cytomegalovirus status was diagnosed with high sensitivity and specificity.

Sequencing used PBMCs. The V call is TRBV28, the J call TRBJ1-2; 7 bases are shared with TRBD1. This sequence originates from a woman younger than 35 in good health and CMV-seropositive. CDR3 DNA: TGTGCCAGCGGGGGTATTAGACAGGGTGGCGGTGGCTACACCTTC. Translated, it gives CASGGIRQGGGGYTF.